This TCR beta chain is from a study of blood T cell repertoires in COVID-19. Study-level background: Sources were T cells, B-cell-depleted T cells, or PBMCs; the material itself was cDNA or gDNA.

Regarding this clone: This sample also contains other DNA sequences that code for the same CDR3.

How the authors handled the data: Reference gene primer amplification in the assay estimated nucleated cell counts. This table comes from immunoSEQ multiplex PCR, and its TCRdb copy is limited to in-frame clones, with some not included. Clonal size and the V and J genes are those of that table, whereas D and trimming came from the DNA. This table holds about 250,000 clones, roughly 86% found once. The CDR3 sequence is 13 residues long. Trimming removed 0 bases at V and 1 base at J, with 4 bases between. Germline CDR1 and CDR2: SGHRS and YFSETQ. The source is a woman aged 55 to 70 who had recovered from COVID-19. The J gene is TRBJ1-1, the V gene TRBV5-1; no clear D gene. The specimen sequenced was peripheral blood. The CDR3 sequence is CASSLGANTEAFF. The CDR3 DNA reads TGCGCCAGCAGCTTGGGCGCGAACACTGAAGCTTTCTTT.